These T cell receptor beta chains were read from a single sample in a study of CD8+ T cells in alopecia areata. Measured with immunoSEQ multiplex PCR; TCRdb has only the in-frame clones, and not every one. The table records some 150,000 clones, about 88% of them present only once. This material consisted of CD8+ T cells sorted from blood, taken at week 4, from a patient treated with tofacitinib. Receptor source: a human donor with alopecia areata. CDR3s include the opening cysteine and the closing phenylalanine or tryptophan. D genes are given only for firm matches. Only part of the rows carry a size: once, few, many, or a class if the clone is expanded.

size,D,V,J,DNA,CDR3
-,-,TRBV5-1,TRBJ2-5,TGCGCCAGCACCCAGAAGTCTATGGAAGAGACCCAGTACTTC,CASTQKSMEETQYF
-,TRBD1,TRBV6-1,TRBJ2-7,TGTGCCAGCATTCTGGAGGGGACAGGGCTCTACGAGCAGTACTTC,CASILEGTGLYEQYF
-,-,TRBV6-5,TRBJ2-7,TGTGCCAGCGGGACATCCGGCGAGCAGTACTTC,CASGTSGEQYF
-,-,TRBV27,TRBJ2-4,TGTGCCAGCAGTCTCCCGGGTAAAAAAAACATTCAGTACTTC,CASSLPGKKNIQYF
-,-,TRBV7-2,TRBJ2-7,TGTGCCAGCAGCTTAGCCGACAGGCAGGCGTACGAGCAGTACTTC,CASSLADRQAYEQYF
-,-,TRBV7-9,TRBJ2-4,TGTGCCAGCAGCTTTCAGGAGAACATTCAGTACTTC,CASSFQENIQYF
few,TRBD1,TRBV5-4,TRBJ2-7,TGTGCCAGCAGCCCCCGGGACAGCACCTACGAGCAGTACTTC,CASSPRDSTYEQYF
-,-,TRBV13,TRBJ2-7,TGTGCCAGCAGCAACCGGGGCGTCAGCTCCTACGAGCAGTACTTC,CASSNRGVSSYEQYF
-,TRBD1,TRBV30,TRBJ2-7,TGTGCCTGGAGTTTTGGGACAGGGGCTCGAGAGCAGTACTTC,CAWSFGTGAREQYF
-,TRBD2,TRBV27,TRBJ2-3,TGTGCCAGCATGGGGGGGTACACAGATACGCAGTATTTT,CASMGGYTDTQYF
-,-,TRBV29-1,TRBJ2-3,TGCAGCGTTGAATTAGAGGCCACAGATACGCAGTATTTT,CSVELEATDTQYF
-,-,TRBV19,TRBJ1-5,TGTGCCAGTAGTACCCTCGGGACTAGCAATCAGCCCCAGCATTTT,CASSTLGTSNQPQHF
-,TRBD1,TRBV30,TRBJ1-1,TGTGCCTGGAGTTGGACAGGGTTGACTGAAGCTTTCTTT,CAWSWTGLTEAFF
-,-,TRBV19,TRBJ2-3,TGTGCCAGTAGTCCTTGGGACGGGACCACAGATACGCAGTATTTT,CASSPWDGTTDTQYF
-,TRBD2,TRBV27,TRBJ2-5,TGTGCCAGCTGGAGGACTAGCGGCGGGCGTAGTCTCGAGACCCAGTACTTC,CASWRTSGGRSLETQYF
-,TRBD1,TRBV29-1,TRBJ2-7,TGCAGCGTTGAAGATCTTGGGACAGACTACGAGCAGTACTTC,CSVEDLGTDYEQYF
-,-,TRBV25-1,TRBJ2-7,TGTGCCAGCAGTGAATTCAGGGTGCCGAACTACGAGCAGTACTTC,CASSEFRVPNYEQYF
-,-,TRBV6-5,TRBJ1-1,TGTGCCAGCAGTTACGGGGAGAACACTGAAGCTTTCTTT,CASSYGENTEAFF
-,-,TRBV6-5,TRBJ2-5,TGTGCCAGCAGTGACAGATACCAAGTGGAGACCCAGTACTTC,CASSDRYQVETQYF
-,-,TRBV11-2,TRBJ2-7,TGTGCCAGCAGCGGTGGTGGGGGACTCGCTGTCTACGAGCAGTACTTC,CASSGGGGLAVYEQYF
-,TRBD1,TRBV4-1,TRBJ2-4,TGCGCCAGCAGCCGAATGGGACAGGGGGAAAACATTCAGTACTTC,CASSRMGQGENIQYF
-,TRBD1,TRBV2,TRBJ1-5,TGTGCCAGCAGTATCGACAGGGAGAATAGCAATCAGCCCCAGCATTTT,CASSIDRENSNQPQHF
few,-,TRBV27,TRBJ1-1,TGTGCCTCCCATTTAAACTTGAACACTGAAGCTTTCTTT,CASHLNLNTEAFF
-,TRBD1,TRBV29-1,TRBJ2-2,TGCAGCGTTGCCCGAGGAACAGGGGCGGACACCGGGGAGCTGTTTTTT,CSVARGTGADTGELFF
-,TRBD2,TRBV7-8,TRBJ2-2,TGTGCCAGCAGCTCCCCCGTATTGGCGGGAGGGAACACCGGGGAGCTGTTTTTT,CASSSPVLAGGNTGELFF
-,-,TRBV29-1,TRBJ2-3,TGCAGCGTTGAGTACCGGGACCTCGGCACAGATACGCAGTATTTT,CSVEYRDLGTDTQYF
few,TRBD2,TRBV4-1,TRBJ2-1,TGCGCCAGCAGGAGCGGGAGTCTCTACAATGAGCAGTTCTTC,CASRSGSLYNEQFF
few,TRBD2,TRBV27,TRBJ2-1,TGTGCCAGCAGTTTAGCGGGGGGGCTTAATGAGCAGTTCTTC,CASSLAGGLNEQFF
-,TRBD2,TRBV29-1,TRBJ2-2,TGCAGCGCCGACGTCAGGAGTAGCGGGATAATCGGGGAGCTGTTTTTT,CSADVRSSGIIGELFF
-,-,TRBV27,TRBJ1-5,TGTGCCATCCTAGACAGACTAAATCAGCCCCAGCATTTT,CAILDRLNQPQHF
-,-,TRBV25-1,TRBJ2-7,TGTGCCAGCAGTGATTTCGACAGCTACGAGCAGTACTTC,CASSDFDSYEQYF
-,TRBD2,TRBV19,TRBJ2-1,TGTGCCAGTAGCTCGGGGGGGGATTACAATGAGCAGTTCTTC,CASSSGGDYNEQFF
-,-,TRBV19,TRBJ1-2,TGTGCCAGTAGTATACACAGGGTCTTGCGGCATAACTATGGCTACACCTTC,CASSIHRVLRHNYGYTF
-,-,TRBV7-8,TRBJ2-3,TGTGCCAGCAGCTTCCTGGGGTACGGGACCCGCACAGATACGCAGTATTTT,CASSFLGYGTRTDTQYF
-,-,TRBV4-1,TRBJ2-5,TGCGCCAGCAGCCAGGACCCAGAGGGAAAGACCCAGTACTTC,CASSQDPEGKTQYF
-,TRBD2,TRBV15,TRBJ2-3,TGTGCCACCAGCGGCTTAGCGGGACCCGTCACAGATACGCAGTATTTT,CATSGLAGPVTDTQYF
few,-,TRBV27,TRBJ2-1,TGTGCCAGCAGTCCCTCCAAGGGAGCGGCGTACAATGAGCAGTTCTTC,CASSPSKGAAYNEQFF
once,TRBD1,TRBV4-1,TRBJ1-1,TGCGCCAGCAGCCCGGGGGACAGCTGGAACACTGAAGCTTTCTTT,CASSPGDSWNTEAFF
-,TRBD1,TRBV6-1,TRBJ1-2,TGTGCCAGCAGGCCGGGACAGGGAGATGGCTACACCTTC,CASRPGQGDGYTF
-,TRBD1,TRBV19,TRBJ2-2,TGTGCCAGCGGGACAGGGGGCTTGATCGGGGAGCTGTTTTTT,CASGTGGLIGELFF
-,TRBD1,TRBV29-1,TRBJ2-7,TGCAGCGTCCGTGCAGGGACAGGGTTCGAGCAGTACTTC,CSVRAGTGFEQYF
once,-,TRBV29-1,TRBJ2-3,TGCAGCGGAGAGATTAAGGGGCAGTTCACAGATACGCAGTATTTT,CSGEIKGQFTDTQYF
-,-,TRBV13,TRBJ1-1,TGTGCCAGCAGCTTCGGTCGGAACACTGAAGCTTTCTTT,CASSFGRNTEAFF
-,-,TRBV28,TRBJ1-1,TGTGCCAGCAGTTTCCCCGGACCGTACACTGAAGCTTTCTTT,CASSFPGPYTEAFF
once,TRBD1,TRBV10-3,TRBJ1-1,TGTGCCATCAGTGAGCCGACAGGGCCTGAAGCTTTCTTT,CAISEPTGPEAFF
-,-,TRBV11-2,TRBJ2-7,TGTGCCAGCAGCCCTGCGGGCGGCAGGGAAAGTCGCTACGAGCAGTACTTC,CASSPAGGRESRYEQYF